What follows are 22 T cell receptor beta chains derived from one specimen sequenced in a study of early stage breast cancer tumors. The repertoire was sequenced with immunoSEQ multiplex PCR; TCRdb's copy has only in-frame clones and lacks some. The table records about 41,000 clones, 70% to 80% of them present only once. The specimen was blood. Every receptor here comes from a person aged 45 to 59 with breast cancer.

The chain joins TRBV9 to TRBJ1-1; D is uncertain. This CDR3 has 14 amino acids. Germline lookup yields CDR1 SGDLS and CDR2 YYNGEE. The ends were cut back, 0 bases at V and 1 base at J, with 7 bases in the middle. DNA of the CDR3: TGTGCCAGCAGCGTAGAGGAGACGAACACTGAAGCTTTCTTT. Its protein is CASSVEETNTEAFF.

Regarding this clone: Different DNA sequences within this sample yield the same CDR3. CDR3 region: CASSLGSGGGDTQYF. Written as DNA, the CDR3 is TGTGCCAGCAGCTTAGGCTCGGGGGGGGGCGATACGCAGTATTTT. The chain joins TRBV13 to TRBJ2-3; 8 bases line up with TRBD2. Germline assignment: CDR1 PRHDT and CDR2 FYEKMQ (reference sequence). V gave up 0 bases and J gave up 6 bases; unmatched junction bases: 5. The length of the CDR3 is 15 residues.

The chain couples TRBV5-5 to TRBJ2-5; 7 positions agree with TRBD1. V lost 3 bases and J lost 3; bases outside the gene matches: 5. The CDR3 is 14 amino acids. Germline CDR1 reads SGHKS; CDR2 reads YYEKEE (reference sequence). This CDR3 reads CASSSPGQKETQYF. The CDR3 DNA is TGTGCCAGCAGCTCACCGGGACAGAAAGAGACCCAGTACTTC.

The chain joins TRBV30 to TRBJ2-5, with TRBD1 matching 10 bases. V gave up 2 bases and J gave up 5 bases; unmatched junction bases: 8. Germline lookup yields CDR1 GTSNPN and CDR2 SVGIG (reference sequence). The CDR3 extends over 15 amino acids. CDR3: CAWSSPGQGLETQYF. CDR3 coding DNA: TGTGCCTGGAGTTCCCCGGGACAGGGGTTGGAGACCCAGTACTTC.

The V gene is TRBV7-2, the J gene TRBJ1-3; TRBD1 agrees at 9 bases. The V segment lost 3 bases and the J segment 5 bases; nucleotides outside the gene matches: 2. The CDR3 is 14 residues long. The V gene's germline CDR1 is SGHTA and CDR2 FQGNSA. The CDR3 region is CASSFGQGRNTIYF. In DNA form, the CDR3 reads TGTGCCAGCAGCTTTGGACAGGGGAGAAACACCATATATTTT.

This clone turned up a few times. The chain is built from TRBV27 and TRBJ1-2; D not certain. V shed 3 bases and J shed 2 bases, with 7 bases lying between them. The germline CDR1 and CDR2 sequences are MNHEY and SMNVEV (reference sequence). This CDR3 spans 13 amino acids. CDR3 coding DNA: TGTGCCAGCAGTTTCGGCAGGAACTATGGCTACACCTTC. It codes for CASSFGRNYGYTF.

V gene TRBV2 combines with J gene TRBJ2-1, with 7 bases that match TRBD2. This CDR3 is built from 14 residues. V shed 7 bases, J shed 6 bases, and the junction held 9 bases outside the gene matches. Looked up from germline, CDR1 is SNHLY and CDR2 is FYNNEI. CDR3 coding DNA: TGTGCCAGCAATGATGGCGGGAGCCGCAATGAGCAGTTCTTC. Protein sequence: CASNDGGSRNEQFF.

Only a few counts were recorded for this clone. The V call is TRBV2, the J call TRBJ1-1; D remains ambiguous. With 5 bases removed from V and 1 base from J, the gap between germline ends came to 8 bases. CDR1 and CDR2 from the germline V gene are SNHLY and FYNNEI. The CDR3 spans 13 residues. The CDR3 loop is CASSRGKNTEAFF. CDR3 in DNA: TGTGCCAGCAGTAGAGGGAAGAACACTGAAGCTTTCTTT.

The chain joins TRBV7-2 to TRBJ1-5; TRBD1 aligns across 7 bases. The germline gives CDR1 SGHTA, CDR2 FQGNSA. J lost 0 bases, V lost 4 bases, and 6 bases had no gene match. The CDR3 extends over 16 amino acids. The CDR3 DNA follows: TGTGCCAGCAGCTCGGTAGGGGGCTATAGCAATCAGCCCCAGCATTTT. Its protein product is CASSSVGGYSNQPQHF.

V and J are TRBV5-1 and TRBJ2-7; 7 nucleotides align to TRBD1. The CDR3 has 14 residues. CDR1 is SGHRS and CDR2 is YFSETQ in the germline V gene. J lost 2 bases, V lost 3 bases, and 5 bases had no gene match. This chain's CDR3 is CASSSGTDTYEQYF. Written as DNA, the CDR3 is TGCGCCAGCAGCTCGGGGACAGACACCTACGAGCAGTACTTC.

The gene calls are TRBV19 and TRBJ2-3; 7 nucleotides agree with TRBD2. V trimming: 5 bases; J trimming: 1 base; junction bases outside the gene matches: 3. Germline CDR1 and CDR2: LNHDA and SQIVND (reference sequence). This CDR3 region has 14 residues. The CDR3 sequence: CASSLRGGTDTQYF. The CDR3 DNA is TGTGCCAGTAGTCTACGGGGGGGCACAGATACGCAGTATTTT.

V usage is TRBV7-2 and J usage is TRBJ2-3, with D uncertain. V lost 1 base, J lost 1 base, and 9 bases lay in between. Germline CDR1 reads SGHTA; CDR2 reads FQGNSA. The CDR3 loop spans 15 amino acids. CDR3 nucleotides: TGTGCCAGCAGCTTAGAAAGCCTCCGCACAGATACGCAGTATTTT. It is translated as CASSLESLRTDTQYF.

V usage is TRBV5-1 and J usage is TRBJ2-1; tentatively, D is TRBD2 (5 bases). CDR3 length equals 14 residues. CDR1 and CDR2 from the germline V gene are SGHRS and YFSETQ. V shed 0 bases and J shed 12 bases, with 16 bases lying between them. CDR3 DNA: TGCGCCAGCAGCTTGGGGTCTAGCCTAGACCTGCAGTTCTTC. Its translation is CASSLGSSLDLQFF. Full variable domain (remainder filled in from reference TRBV5-1 and TRBJ2-1): KAGVTQTPRYLIKTRGQQVTLSCSPISGHRSVSWYQQTPGQGLQFLFEYFSETQRNKGNFPGRFSGRQFSNSRSEMNVSTLELGDSALYLCASSLGSSLDLQFFGPGTRLTVL.

The rearrangement links TRBV29-1 to TRBJ2-3; 8 nucleotides align to TRBD2. The V and J ends lost 3 bases and 6 bases, in that order; junction bases with no gene match: 8. CDR1 is SQVTM and CDR2 is ANQGSEA in the germline V gene. The CDR3 sequence is 14 residues long. This CDR3 reads CSVEVQREFDTQYF. DNA for the CDR3: TGCAGCGTTGAGGTCCAGCGGGAGTTCGATACGCAGTATTTT.

This clone was recorded a few times. This chain uses TRBV2 with TRBJ1-1; no reliable D call. V lost 4 bases and J lost 5, with 5 bases in between. Germline CDR1 and CDR2: SNHLY and FYNNEI. This CDR3 is built from 11 residues. The CDR3 region is CASSAGTEAFF. As DNA, the CDR3 is TGTGCCAGCAGTGCGGGGACTGAAGCTTTCTTT.

This clone has just a few counts. The chain combines TRBV4-1 with TRBJ2-7; TRBD2 matches 13 bases. The CDR3 covers 20 residues. Germline V gene data show CDR1 as MGHRA and CDR2 as YSYEKL. Losses at the gene ends were 1 base for V and 5 bases for J; bases not matched to a gene: 17. DNA of the CDR3: TGCGCCAGCAGCCAAGGACAAGTAAGAGGGACAACTAGCGGGAGGGACGAGCAGTACTTC. Its translation is CASSQGQVRGTTSGRDEQYF.

The rearrangement links TRBV11-3 to TRBJ2-1; TRBD2 matches 10 bases. V dropped 1 base and J dropped 3; count of bases not matched to a gene: 0. The germline CDR1 and CDR2 sequences are SGHNT and YENEEA. The CDR3 covers 15 residues. DNA of the CDR3: TGTGCCAGCAGCTTAGGGACTAGCGGCTACAATGAGCAGTTCTTC. This translates into CASSLGTSGYNEQFF.

The rearrangement uses TRBV6-5 and TRBJ1-2, with 7 bases matching TRBD1. Germline CDR1 is MNHEY and CDR2 is SVGAGI. The V segment lost 6 bases and the J segment 9 bases; nucleotides outside the gene matches: 7. This CDR3 has 12 residues. DNA of the CDR3: TGTGCCAGCAGAACAGGGGTGTTGAGCTACACCTTC. Translation gives CASRTGVLSYTF.

J is TRBJ2-2 and V is TRBV18, with D perhaps TRBD1 (5 bases). This CDR3 is 15 amino acids long. Germline CDR1 is KGHSH and CDR2 is LQKENI. The V and J ends lost 3 bases and 0 bases respectively, with 8 bases between them. CDR3 nucleotide sequence: TGTGCCAGCTCACCCGACAGCGCGAACACCGGGGAGCTGTTTTTT. Translation gives CASSPDSANTGELFF.

The V and J genes are TRBV27 and TRBJ1-2; TRBD1 matches at 8 bases. This CDR3 comprises 16 residues. Germline-derived CDR1 and CDR2 are MNHEY and SMNVEV (reference sequence). V lost 4 bases to trimming and J lost 4 bases; unmatched junction nucleotides: 11. The CDR3 bases are TGTGCCAGCAGTTCCTCCCGGGGACAGGCCAGCTATGGCTACACCTTC. Protein product: CASSSSRGQASYGYTF.

V gene TRBV18 combines with J gene TRBJ2-3; the D gene is possibly TRBD2 (6 bases). The V gene's germline CDR1 is KGHSH and CDR2 LQKENI. Trimming shortened V by 4 bases and J by 2 bases, and 19 bases separated the two germline ends. This CDR3 has 17 amino acids. Here the CDR3 reads CASSRFSRSGDTDTQYF. CDR3 nucleotide sequence: TGTGCCAGCTCACGTTTTAGTCGTAGCGGAGACACAGATACGCAGTATTTT.

J is TRBJ1-1 and V is TRBV11-3; D may be TRBD1 (5 bases). Germline V gene data show CDR1 as SGHNT and CDR2 as YENEEA. CDR3 size: 15 residues. Trimming stripped 5 bases from V and 5 bases from J, with 18 bases between. The DNA of the CDR3 is TGTGCCAGCAGCCCGCGAAAGGGGTCAAGGACTGAAGCTTTCTTT. Protein sequence: CASSPRKGSRTEAFF. The variable domain in full, with the rest retrieved from reference TRBV11-3 and TRBJ1-1, is EAGVVQSPRYKIIEKKQPVAFWCNPISGHNTLYWYLQNLGQGPELLIRYENEEAVDDSQLPKDRFSAERLKGVDSTLKIQPAELGDSAVYLCASSPRKGSRTEAFFGQGTRLTVV.